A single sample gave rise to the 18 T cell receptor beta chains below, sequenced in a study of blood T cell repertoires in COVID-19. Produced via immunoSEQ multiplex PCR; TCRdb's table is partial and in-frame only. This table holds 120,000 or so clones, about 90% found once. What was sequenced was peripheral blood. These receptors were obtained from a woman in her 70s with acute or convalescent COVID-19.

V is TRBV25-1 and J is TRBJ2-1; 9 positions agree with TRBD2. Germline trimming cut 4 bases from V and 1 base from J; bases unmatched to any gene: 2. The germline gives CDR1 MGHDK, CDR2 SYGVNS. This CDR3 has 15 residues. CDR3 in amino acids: CASSGAGGSYNEQFF. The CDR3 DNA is TGTGCCAGCAGTGGAGCGGGGGGATCCTACAATGAGCAGTTCTTC.

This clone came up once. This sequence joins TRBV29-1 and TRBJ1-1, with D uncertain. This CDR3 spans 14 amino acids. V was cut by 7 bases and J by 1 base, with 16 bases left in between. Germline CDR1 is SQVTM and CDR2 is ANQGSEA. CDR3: CSAPKSSGNTEAFF. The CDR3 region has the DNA TGCAGCGCTCCTAAATCTAGTGGGAACACTGAAGCTTTCTTT.

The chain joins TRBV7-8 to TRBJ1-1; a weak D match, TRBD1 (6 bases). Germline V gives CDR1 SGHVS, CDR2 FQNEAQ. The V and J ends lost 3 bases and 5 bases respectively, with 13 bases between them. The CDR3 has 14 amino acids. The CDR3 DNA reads TGTGCCAGCAGCTTGACGGACAGTCAGACTGAAGCTTTCTTT. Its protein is CASSLTDSQTEAFF.

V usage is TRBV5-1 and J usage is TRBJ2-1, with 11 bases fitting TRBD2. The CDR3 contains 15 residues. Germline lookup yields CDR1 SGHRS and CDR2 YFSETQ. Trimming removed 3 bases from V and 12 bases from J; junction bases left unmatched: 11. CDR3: CASSSISGGEKGQFF. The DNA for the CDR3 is TGCGCCAGCAGCTCTATTAGCGGGGGGGAAAAAGGGCAGTTCTTC.

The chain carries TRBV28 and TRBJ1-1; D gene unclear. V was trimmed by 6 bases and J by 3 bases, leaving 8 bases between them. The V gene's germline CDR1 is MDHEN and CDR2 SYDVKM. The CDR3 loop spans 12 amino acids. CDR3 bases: TGTGCCAGCAGGGGCGTGGACACTGAAGCTTTCTTT. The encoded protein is CASRGVDTEAFF.

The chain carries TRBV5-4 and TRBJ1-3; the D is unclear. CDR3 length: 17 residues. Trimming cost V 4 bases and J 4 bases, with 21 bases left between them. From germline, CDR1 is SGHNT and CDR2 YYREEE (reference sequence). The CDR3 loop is CASSPDPSIGWGNTIYF. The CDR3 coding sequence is TGTGCCAGCAGCCCCGATCCCTCTATCGGTTGGGGAAACACCATATATTTT.

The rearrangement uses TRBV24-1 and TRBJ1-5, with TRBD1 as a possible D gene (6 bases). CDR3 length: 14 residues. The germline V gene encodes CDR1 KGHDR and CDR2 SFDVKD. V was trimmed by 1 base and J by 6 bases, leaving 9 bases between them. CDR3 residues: CATSDFTGSQPQHF. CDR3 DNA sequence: TGTGCCACCAGTGATTTTACAGGGAGTCAGCCCCAGCATTTT.

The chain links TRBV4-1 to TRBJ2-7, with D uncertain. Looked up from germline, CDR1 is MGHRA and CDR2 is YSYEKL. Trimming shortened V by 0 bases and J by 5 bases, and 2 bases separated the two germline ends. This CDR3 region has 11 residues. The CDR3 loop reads CASSQDNEQYF. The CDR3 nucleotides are TGCGCCAGCAGCCAAGATAACGAGCAGTACTTC.

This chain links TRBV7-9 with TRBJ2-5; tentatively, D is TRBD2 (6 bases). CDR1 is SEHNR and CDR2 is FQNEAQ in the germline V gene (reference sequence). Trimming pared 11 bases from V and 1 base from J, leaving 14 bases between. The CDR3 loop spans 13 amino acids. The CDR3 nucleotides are TGTGCCTCCGGGGGTTCTGCCCAAGAGACCCAGTACTTC. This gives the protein CASGGSAQETQYF.

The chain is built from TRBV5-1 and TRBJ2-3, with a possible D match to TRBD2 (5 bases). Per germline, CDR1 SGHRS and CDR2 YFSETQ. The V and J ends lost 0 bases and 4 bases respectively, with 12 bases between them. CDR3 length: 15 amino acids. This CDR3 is CASSLGVMGADTQYF. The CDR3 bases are TGCGCCAGCAGCTTGGGAGTTATGGGAGCAGATACGCAGTATTTT.

In DNA form, the CDR3 reads TGTGCCAGCAGTGAAAACCGGGGGGACCAAGAGACCCAGTACTTC. Its translation: CASSENRGDQETQYF. The gene calls are TRBV2 and TRBJ2-5; 7 bases line up with TRBD2. The CDR3 extends over 15 amino acids. With V trimmed by 2 bases and J by 0 bases, 3 bases remained unmatched. CDR1 and CDR2 from the germline V gene are SNHLY and FYNNEI.

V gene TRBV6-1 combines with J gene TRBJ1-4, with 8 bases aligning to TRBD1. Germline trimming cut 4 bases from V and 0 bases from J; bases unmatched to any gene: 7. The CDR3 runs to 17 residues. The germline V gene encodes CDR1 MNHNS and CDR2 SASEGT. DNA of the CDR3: TGTGCCAGCAGTGGTCAGGGGGCAGGGGCAACTAATGAAAAACTGTTTTTT. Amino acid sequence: CASSGQGAGATNEKLFF.

CDR3 loop: CASSEAGTAVQETQYF. In DNA form, the CDR3 reads TGTGCCAGCAGTGAAGCGGGGACAGCGGTCCAAGAGACCCAGTACTTC. This chain connects TRBV2 to TRBJ2-5; TRBD1 aligns across 7 bases. Germline V lookup: CDR1 SNHLY, CDR2 FYNNEI. This CDR3 has 16 amino acids. V trimming: 0 bases; J trimming: 1 base; junction bases outside the gene matches: 5.

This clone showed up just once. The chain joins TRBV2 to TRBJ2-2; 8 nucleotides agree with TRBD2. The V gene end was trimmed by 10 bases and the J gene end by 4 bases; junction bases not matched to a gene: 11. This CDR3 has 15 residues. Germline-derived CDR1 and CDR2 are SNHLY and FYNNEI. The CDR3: CATRGVAGFTGELFF. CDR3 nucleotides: TGTGCCACCCGAGGGGTAGCGGGGTTCACCGGGGAGCTGTTTTTT.

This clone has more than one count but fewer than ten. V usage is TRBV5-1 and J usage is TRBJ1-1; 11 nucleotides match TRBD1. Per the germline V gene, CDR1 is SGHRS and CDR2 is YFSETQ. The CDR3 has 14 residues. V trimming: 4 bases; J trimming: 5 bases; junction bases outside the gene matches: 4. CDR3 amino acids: CASSTGTGGTEAFF. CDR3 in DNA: TGCGCCAGCAGCACCGGGACAGGGGGAACTGAAGCTTTCTTT.

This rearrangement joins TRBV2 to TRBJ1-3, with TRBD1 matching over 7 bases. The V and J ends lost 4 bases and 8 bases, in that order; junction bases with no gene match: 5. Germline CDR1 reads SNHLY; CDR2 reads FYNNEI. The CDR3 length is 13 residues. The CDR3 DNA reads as TGTGCCAGCAGTGGACAGGGTCCAGACACCATATATTTT. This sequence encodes CASSGQGPDTIYF.

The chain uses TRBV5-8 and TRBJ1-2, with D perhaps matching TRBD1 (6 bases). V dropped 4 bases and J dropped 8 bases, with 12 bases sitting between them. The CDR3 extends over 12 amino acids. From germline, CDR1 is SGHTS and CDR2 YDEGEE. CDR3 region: CASSPIRGGYTF. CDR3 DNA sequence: TGTGCCAGCAGCCCTATCAGGGGAGGCTACACCTTC.

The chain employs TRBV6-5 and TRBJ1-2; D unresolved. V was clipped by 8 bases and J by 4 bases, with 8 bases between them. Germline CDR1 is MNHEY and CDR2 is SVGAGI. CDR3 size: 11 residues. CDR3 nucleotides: TGTGCCAGCGAGAGAGGCTATGGCTACACCTTC. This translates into CASERGYGYTF.